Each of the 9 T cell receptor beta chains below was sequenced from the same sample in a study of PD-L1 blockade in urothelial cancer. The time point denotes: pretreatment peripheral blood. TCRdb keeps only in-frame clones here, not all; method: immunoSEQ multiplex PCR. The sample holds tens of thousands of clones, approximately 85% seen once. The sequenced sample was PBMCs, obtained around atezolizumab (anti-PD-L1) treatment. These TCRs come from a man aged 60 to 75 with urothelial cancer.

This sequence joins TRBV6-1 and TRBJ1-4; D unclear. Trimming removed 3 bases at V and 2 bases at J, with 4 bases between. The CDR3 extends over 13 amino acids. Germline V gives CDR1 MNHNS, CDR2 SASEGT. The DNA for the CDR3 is TGTGCCAGCAGTGATCTGACTAATGAAAAACTGTTTTTT. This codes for CASSDLTNEKLFF.

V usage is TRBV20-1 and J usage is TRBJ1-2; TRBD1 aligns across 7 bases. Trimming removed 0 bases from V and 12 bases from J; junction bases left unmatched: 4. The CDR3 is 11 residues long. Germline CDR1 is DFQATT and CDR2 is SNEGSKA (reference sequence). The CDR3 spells CSARDLQGNTF. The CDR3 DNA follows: TGCAGTGCTAGAGATTTACAGGGGAACACCTTC.

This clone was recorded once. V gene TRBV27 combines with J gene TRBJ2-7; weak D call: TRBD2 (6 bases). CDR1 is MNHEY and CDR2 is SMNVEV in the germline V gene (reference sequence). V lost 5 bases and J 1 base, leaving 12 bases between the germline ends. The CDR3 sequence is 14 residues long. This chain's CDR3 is CASSPGTQSYEQYF. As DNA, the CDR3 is TGTGCCAGCAGTCCGGGGACTCAATCCTACGAGCAGTACTTC.

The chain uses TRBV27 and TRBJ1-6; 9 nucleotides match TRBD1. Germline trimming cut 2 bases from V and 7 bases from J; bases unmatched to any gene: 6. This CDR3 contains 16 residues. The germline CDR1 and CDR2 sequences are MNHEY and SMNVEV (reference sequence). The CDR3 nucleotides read TGTGCCAGCAGTTTAAAAGGACAGGGGAACAATTCACCCCTCCACTTT. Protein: CASSLKGQGNNSPLHF.

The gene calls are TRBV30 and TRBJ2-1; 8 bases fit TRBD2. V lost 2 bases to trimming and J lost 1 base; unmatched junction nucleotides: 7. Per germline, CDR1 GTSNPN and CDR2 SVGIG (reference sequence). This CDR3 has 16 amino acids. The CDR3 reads CAWSTPGLESYNEQFF. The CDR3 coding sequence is TGTGCCTGGAGTACTCCGGGACTAGAGTCCTACAATGAGCAGTTCTTC.

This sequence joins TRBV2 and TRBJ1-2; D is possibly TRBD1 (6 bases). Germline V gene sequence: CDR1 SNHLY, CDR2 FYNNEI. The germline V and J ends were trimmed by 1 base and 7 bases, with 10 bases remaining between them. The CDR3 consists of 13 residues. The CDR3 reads CASSEVGGRGYTF. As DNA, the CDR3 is TGTGCCAGCAGTGAAGTAGGGGGACGTGGCTACACCTTC.

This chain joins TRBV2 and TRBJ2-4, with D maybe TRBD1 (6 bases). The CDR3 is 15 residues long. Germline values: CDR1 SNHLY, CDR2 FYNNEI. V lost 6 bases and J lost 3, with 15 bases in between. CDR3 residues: CASRGAGADKNIQYF. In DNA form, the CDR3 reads TGTGCCAGCAGGGGTGCAGGGGCTGACAAAAACATTCAGTACTTC.

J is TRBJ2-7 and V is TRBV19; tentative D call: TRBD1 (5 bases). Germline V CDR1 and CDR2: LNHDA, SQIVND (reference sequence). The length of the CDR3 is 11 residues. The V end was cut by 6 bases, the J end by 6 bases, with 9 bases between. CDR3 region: CASSTGTEQYF. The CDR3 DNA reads TGTGCCAGTAGCACAGGTACCGAGCAGTACTTC.

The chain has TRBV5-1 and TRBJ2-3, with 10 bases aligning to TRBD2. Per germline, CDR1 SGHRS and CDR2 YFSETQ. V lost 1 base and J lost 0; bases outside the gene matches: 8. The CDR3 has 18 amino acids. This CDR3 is CASSLIPYSGGSTDTQYF. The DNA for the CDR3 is TGCGCCAGCAGCTTGATACCCTATAGCGGGGGGAGCACAGATACGCAGTATTTT.